This T cell receptor beta chain derives from a study of human thymus T cells. The assay was immunoSEQ multiplex PCR, and TCRdb's table has in-frame clones only and misses some. This table has fewer than 90,000 clones, 95% to 98% appearing once. Thymic resections from corrective heart surgery supplied the tissue. Donation was from healthy Finnish infants who were having corrective surgery that addressed congenital heart defects. Germline CDR1 and CDR2: WSHSY and SAAADI. This CDR3 comprises 16 residues. The V end was cut by 0 bases, the J end by 6 bases, with 18 bases between. The sample taken for sequencing was thymus tissue. The J gene is TRBJ2-7, the V gene TRBV10-2; D tentatively reads TRBD1 or TRBD2 (5 bases each). The TCR was taken from a boy in the first two years of life with a congenital heart defect but otherwise immunologically healthy. The CDR3 sequence: CASSESDRAGSAEQYF. The CDR3 nucleotides are TGCGCCAGCAGTGAGTCGGATAGGGCAGGGAGTGCCGAGCAGTACTTC.